This T cell receptor (beta chain) originates from a study of blood T cell repertoires in COVID-19. In the study overall: The study drew acute and convalescent COVID-19 samples from the United States, Italy and Spain.

CDR3 length: 14 amino acids. Unmatched junction bases numbered 5, after V lost 7 bases and J lost 2 bases. Germline loops: CDR1 SNHLY, CDR2 FYNNEI. Some clones are missing from TCRdb's copy, which holds only in-frame ones; the method was immunoSEQ multiplex PCR. Of about 64,000 clones listed, 82% are singletons. The sequenced sample was peripheral blood. The V and J genes are TRBV2 and TRBJ2-4; 7 bases map to TRBD2. The clonotype was recovered from a human donor in a cohort sampled during active COVID-19. The CDR3 bases are TGTGCCAGCACTCACAGCGGGACCAAAAACATTCAGTACTTC. Residues: CASTHSGTKNIQYF.